The source of this TCR beta chain is a study of blood T cell repertoires in COVID-19. Source study methods: From reference gene primer amplification, estimates of nucleated cell counts were derived. The assay was immunoSEQ multiplex PCR, and TCRdb's table has in-frame clones only and misses some. V and J calls and clone size are copied from that table; D and trimming were computed from the DNA. Of more than 110,000 clones in the sample, roughly 80% were seen once. The study recruited people aged roughly 18 to 89 years across about two dozen US areas. Categorization into cohorts depended on clinical history that participants reported. Contact with a PCR-confirmed or clinician-diagnosed COVID-19 case occurred within 2 weeks of entry. Germline V lookup: CDR1 KGHSH, CDR2 LQKENI. The CDR3 consists of 16 residues. V lost 3 bases and J lost 4, with 16 bases in between.

The chain combines TRBV18 with TRBJ1-5; a weak D match, TRBD1 (5 bases). Sample: PBMCs or T cells enriched from blood (not recorded which). The sequence came from a woman younger than 30 who had been exposed to COVID-19. The CDR3: CASSPRQGGQNQPQHF. CDR3 nucleotides: TGTGCCAGCTCACCTAGGCAGGGTGGGCAAAATCAGCCCCAGCATTTT. Combining the CDR3 with reference TRBV18 and TRBJ1-5 gives the whole variable domain NAGVMQNPRHLVRRRGQEARLRCSPMKGHSHVYWYRQLPEEGLKFMVYLQKENIIDESGMPKERFSAEFPKEGPSILRIQQVVRGDSAAYFCASSPRQGGQNQPQHFGDGTRLSIL.